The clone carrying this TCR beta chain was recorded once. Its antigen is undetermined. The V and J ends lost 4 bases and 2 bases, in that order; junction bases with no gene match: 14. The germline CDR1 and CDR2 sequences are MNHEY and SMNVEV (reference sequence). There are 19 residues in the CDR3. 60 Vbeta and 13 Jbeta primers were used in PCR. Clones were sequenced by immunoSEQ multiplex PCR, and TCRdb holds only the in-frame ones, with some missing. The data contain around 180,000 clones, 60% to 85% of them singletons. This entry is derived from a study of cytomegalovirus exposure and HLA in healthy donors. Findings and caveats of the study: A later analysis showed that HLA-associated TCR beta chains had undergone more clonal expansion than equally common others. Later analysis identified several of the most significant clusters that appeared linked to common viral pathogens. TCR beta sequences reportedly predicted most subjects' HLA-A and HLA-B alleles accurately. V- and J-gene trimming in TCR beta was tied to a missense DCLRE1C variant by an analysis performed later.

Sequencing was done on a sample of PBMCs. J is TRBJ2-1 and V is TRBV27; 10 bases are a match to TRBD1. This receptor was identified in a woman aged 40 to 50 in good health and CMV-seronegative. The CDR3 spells CASSSPPGTGVSPYNEQFF. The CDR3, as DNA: TGTGCCAGCAGTTCCCCCCCAGGGACAGGGGTAAGCCCCTACAATGAGCAGTTCTTC.